This T cell receptor (beta chain) was identified in a study of blood T cell repertoires in COVID-19. Study details: Acute and convalescent COVID-19 samples came from the United States, Italy and Spain.

Data came from immunoSEQ multiplex PCR; TCRdb stores just in-frame clones and leaves some out. The data show more than 350,000 clones, about 87% seen once. Germline loops: CDR1 SGHVS, CDR2 FQNEAQ. Trimming removed 6 bases from V and 4 bases from J, with 25 bases in between. This CDR3 comprises 17 residues. Assignment of participants to cohorts was predicated upon participant-reported clinical history. This sequence joins TRBV7-8 and TRBJ2-7, with a weak D call TRBD1 (6 bases). Sequences were obtained from PBMCs or T cells enriched from blood (not recorded which). This TCR derives from a woman aged 45-60 years who had recovered from COVID-19. CDR3 DNA: TGTGCCAGCAGTTCCCCAGGGGTGGCAGGGCGTAAATACGAGCAGTACTTC. Residues: CASSSPGVAGRKYEQYF.